The clone carrying this TCR beta chain appeared a few times. The target antigen is unknown. The sample originates from a study of T-cell reconstitution after alpha-beta-depleted transplantation in children. Whole-study findings and limits: T-cell counts and diversity at one year post-transplant came mainly from newly produced T cells. Reports say that about two months after transplant, the alpha-beta T cells came out of several hundred graft clones that had expanded. For some patients, TCRbeta diversity was high at day 60 because of recipient T cells and thymic progenitors that survived.

Preparation of the TCRbeta library involved a method that used unique molecular identifiers. TCRdb re-analysed the PCR reads in MiXCR, keeping a single row per CDR3 protein. Here the sample spans fewer than 750,000 distinct CDR3 sequences, more than 20% being singletons. Germline lookup yields CDR1 MDHEN and CDR2 SYDVKM. The germline V and J ends were trimmed by 2 bases and 6 bases, with 14 bases remaining between them. The CDR3 runs to 15 residues. The sequencing used PBMCs, mostly from graft donor cells, collected 360 days after TCRalphabeta/CD19-depleted stem cell transplant. V and J are TRBV28 and TRBJ1-5; D uncertain. The TCR was taken from a boy younger than two who had a stem cell transplant for acute myeloid leukemia, so the T cells may come from the graft donor. This chain's CDR3 is CASSLGRWGSQPQHF. As DNA, the CDR3 is TGTGCCAGCAGTTTAGGGAGGTGGGGTAGTCAGCCCCAGCATTTT.